Listed below are T cell receptor beta chains from one sample, sequenced in a study of graft-versus-host responses after intestinal transplantation. Generated by immunoSEQ multiplex PCR, the TCRdb table keeps only in-frame clones and is missing some. The sample consists of 90,000 to 130,000 clones, 80% to 95% of them appearing once. These receptors lack a known antigen. The sample was unstimulated CD8+ T cells sorted from spleen or lymph node cells, taken before intestinal transplant. These TCRs come from a human donor who received an intestinal transplant. Both conserved end residues are trimmed from each CDR3. The D gene is left open where the match is weak.

. | TRBJ1-1 | TRBV28 | ASSFPYRENTEAF
. | TRBJ2-5 | TRBV7-9 | ASSYPQGYQETQY
. | TRBJ1-2 | TRBV14 | ASSQSQNGYT
. | TRBJ1-1 | TRBV7-6 | ASSPPGNTEAF
. | TRBJ2-1 | TRBV7-8 | ASSLAGAYNEQF
TRBD2 | TRBJ2-7 | TRBV10-2 | ASRRELGEQY
. | TRBJ1-2 | TRBV4-2 | ASSQDLGVPYGYT
TRBD1 | TRBJ1-5 | TRBV28 | ASSVTGGFGNQPQH
. | TRBJ2-7 | TRBV6-5 | ASSYSIGDVVYEQY
. | TRBJ2-7 | TRBV28 | ASSVGTHKLSYEQY
TRBD2 | TRBJ2-7 | TRBV5-1 | ASSLAGGRRYEQY
. | TRBJ1-1 | TRBV7-2 | ASSLVSCSYCSEAF
. | TRBJ2-3 | TRBV7-9 | ASSRDGMSATQY
TRBD1 | TRBJ1-4 | TRBV14 | ASSQFIRGDEKLF
. | TRBJ2-3 | TRBV10-1 | ASSEFQRTDTQY
. | TRBJ2-1 | TRBV28 | ASRIALSSYNEQF